One sample yielded the 3 T cell receptor beta chains listed below, sequenced in a study of T-cell memory formation after mild COVID-19. TCRdb reprocessed the 5' RACE reads with MiXCR, giving one entry per CDR3 protein. The table records 90,000 to 130,000 distinct CDR3 sequences, 15% to 20% of them present only once. Sequencing was done on a sample of PBMCs or a T cell subset sorted from them (not recorded which). These receptors all come from a man aged 18 to 30 who had mild COVID-19 (a few samples of this study predate the infection). Cell type and time point are not known.

The genes are TRBV20-1 and TRBJ2-6; no definite D call. Germline assignment: CDR1 DFQATT and CDR2 SNEGSKA (reference sequence). V lost 0 bases to trimming and J lost 0 bases, with 3 bases between them. The CDR3 has 14 amino acids. In DNA, the CDR3 is TGCAGTGCTAGAGATCTCTCTGGGGCCAACGTCCTGACTTTC. It translates to CSARDLSGANVLTF.

The CDR3 nucleotides are TGTGCCAGCAGCCTAGGGACTAGCGGATTCCAAGAGACCCAGTACTTC. It translates to CASSLGTSGFQETQYF. V usage is TRBV11-2 and J usage is TRBJ2-5; 11 bases agree with TRBD2. This CDR3 is built from 16 residues. Germline V lookup: CDR1 SGHAT, CDR2 FQNNGV. The V and J ends lost 5 bases and 1 base, in that order; junction bases with no gene match: 6.

This rearrangement joins TRBV7-3 to TRBJ2-5; D call uncertain. Germline V gene lookup returns CDR1 SGHTA and CDR2 FQGTGA. The ends were cut back, 2 bases at V and 4 bases at J, with 8 bases in the middle. The CDR3 sequence is 13 residues long. The CDR3: CASSLVNGETQYF. As DNA, the CDR3 is TGTGCCAGCAGCTTAGTAAACGGAGAGACCCAGTACTTC.